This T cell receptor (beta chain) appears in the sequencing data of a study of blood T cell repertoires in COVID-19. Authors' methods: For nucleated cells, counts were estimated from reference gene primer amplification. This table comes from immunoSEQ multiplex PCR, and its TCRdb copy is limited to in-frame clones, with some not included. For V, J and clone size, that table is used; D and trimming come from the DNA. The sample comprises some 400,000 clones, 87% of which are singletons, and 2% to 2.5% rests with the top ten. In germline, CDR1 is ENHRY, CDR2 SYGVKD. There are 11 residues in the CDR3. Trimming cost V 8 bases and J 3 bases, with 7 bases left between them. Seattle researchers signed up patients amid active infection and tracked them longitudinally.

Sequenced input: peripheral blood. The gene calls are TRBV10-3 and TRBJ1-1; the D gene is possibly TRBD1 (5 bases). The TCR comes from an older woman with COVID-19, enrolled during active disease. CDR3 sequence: CAIGADTEAFF. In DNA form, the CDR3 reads TGTGCCATCGGGGCCGACACTGAAGCTTTCTTT.